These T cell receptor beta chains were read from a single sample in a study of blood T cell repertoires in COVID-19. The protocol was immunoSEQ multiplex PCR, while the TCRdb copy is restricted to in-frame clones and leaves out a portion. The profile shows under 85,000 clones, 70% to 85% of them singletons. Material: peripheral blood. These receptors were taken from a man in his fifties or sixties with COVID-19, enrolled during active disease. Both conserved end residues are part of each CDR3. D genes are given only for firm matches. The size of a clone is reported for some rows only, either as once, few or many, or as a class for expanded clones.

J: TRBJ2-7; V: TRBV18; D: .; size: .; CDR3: CASSEGRGNYEQYF; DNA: TGTGCCAGCTCTGAGGGGAGGGGGAACTACGAGCAGTACTTC
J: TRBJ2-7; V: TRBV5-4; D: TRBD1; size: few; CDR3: CASSLGGQGAYEQYF; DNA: TGTGCCAGCAGCTTGGGGGGACAGGGGGCCTACGAGCAGTACTTC
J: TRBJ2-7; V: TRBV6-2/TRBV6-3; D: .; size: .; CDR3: CASSSGGHEQYF; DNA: TGTGCCAGCAGTTCGGGGGGCCACGAGCAGTACTTC
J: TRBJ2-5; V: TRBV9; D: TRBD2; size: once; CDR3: CASSTSGGDQETQYF; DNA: TGTGCCAGCAGCACCAGCGGGGGGGACCAAGAGACCCAGTACTTC
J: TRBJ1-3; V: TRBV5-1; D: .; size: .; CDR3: CASRQGQDGNTIYF; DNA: TGCGCCAGCAGGCAGGGGCAGGATGGAAACACCATATATTTT
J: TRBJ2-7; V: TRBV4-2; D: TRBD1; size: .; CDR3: CASSRQGESSYEQYF; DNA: TGTGCCAGCAGCCGACAGGGGGAGAGCTCCTACGAGCAGTACTTC
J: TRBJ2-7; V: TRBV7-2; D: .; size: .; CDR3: CATTWGGRYEQYF; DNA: TGTGCCACAACCTGGGGGGGCCGGTACGAGCAGTACTTC
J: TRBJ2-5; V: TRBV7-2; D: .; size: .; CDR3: CASSLAPGTGETQYF; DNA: TGTGCCAGCAGCTTAGCCCCCGGTACAGGGGAGACCCAGTACTTC
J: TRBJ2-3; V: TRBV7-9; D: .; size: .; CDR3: CASSQGLSTDTQYF; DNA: TGTGCCAGCAGCCAGGGACTTAGCACAGATACGCAGTATTTT
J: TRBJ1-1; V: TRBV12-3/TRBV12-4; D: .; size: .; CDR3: CASLANTEAFF; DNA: TGTGCCAGCTTGGCTAACACTGAAGCTTTCTTT
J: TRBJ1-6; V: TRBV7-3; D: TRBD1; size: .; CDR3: CASSLGTANSPLHF; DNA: TGTGCCAGCAGCTTAGGGACAGCTAATTCACCCCTCCACTTT
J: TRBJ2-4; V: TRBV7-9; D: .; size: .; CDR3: CASSASGGQNIQYF; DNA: TGTGCCAGCAGCGCATCAGGGGGGCAAAACATTCAGTACTTC
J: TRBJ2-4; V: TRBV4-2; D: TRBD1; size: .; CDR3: CASSPDRGRNIQYF; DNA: TGTGCCAGCAGCCCTGACAGGGGGCGAAACATTCAGTACTTC
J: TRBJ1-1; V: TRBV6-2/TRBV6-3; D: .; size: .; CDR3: CASSQQGLYTPEAFF; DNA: TGTGCCAGCAGTCAACAGGGTCTTTACACTCCTGAAGCTTTCTTT
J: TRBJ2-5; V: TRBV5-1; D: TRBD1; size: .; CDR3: CASSSPTGNRETQYF; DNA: TGCGCCAGCAGCTCCCCGACAGGGAATCGGGAGACCCAGTACTTC
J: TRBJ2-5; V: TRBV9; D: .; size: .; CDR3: CASSLSQETQYF; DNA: TGTGCCAGCAGCCTCTCTCAAGAGACCCAGTACTTC
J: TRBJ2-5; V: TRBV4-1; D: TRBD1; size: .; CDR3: CASSQETTGGTQYF; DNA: TGCGCCAGCAGCCAAGAGACGACAGGGGGGACCCAGTACTTC
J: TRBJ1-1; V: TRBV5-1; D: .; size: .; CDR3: CASSPTLNTEAFF; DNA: TGCGCCAGCAGCCCTACTCTGAACACTGAAGCTTTCTTT
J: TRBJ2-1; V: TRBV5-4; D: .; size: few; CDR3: CASSLEAGSYNEQFF; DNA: TGTGCCAGCAGCTTGGAGGCAGGGTCCTACAATGAGCAGTTCTTC
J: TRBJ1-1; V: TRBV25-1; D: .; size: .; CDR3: CASSEGMNTEAFF; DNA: TGTGCCAGCAGTGAGGGCATGAACACTGAAGCTTTCTTT
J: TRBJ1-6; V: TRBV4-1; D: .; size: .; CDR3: CASSQVDRHNSPLHF; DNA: TGCGCCAGCAGCCAAGTCGACAGGCATAATTCACCCCTCCACTTT
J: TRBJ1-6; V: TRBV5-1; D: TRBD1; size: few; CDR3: CASSFGQGGPLHF; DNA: TGCGCCAGCAGCTTCGGGCAGGGGGGACCCCTCCACTTT
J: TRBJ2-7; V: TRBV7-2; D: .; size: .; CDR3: CASSRRTRADEQYF; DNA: TGTGCCAGCAGCCGTCGGACTCGTGCGGACGAGCAGTACTTC
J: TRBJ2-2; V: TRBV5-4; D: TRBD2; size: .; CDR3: CASSSGLAGNTGELFF; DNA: TGTGCCAGCAGCTCAGGACTAGCGGGGAACACCGGGGAGCTGTTTTTT
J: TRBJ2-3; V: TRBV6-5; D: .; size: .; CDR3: CASSPSEGTDTQYF; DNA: TGTGCCAGCAGTCCCTCGGAGGGGACAGATACGCAGTATTTT
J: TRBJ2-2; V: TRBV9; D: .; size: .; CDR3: CASSVLYTGELFF; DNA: TGTGCCAGCAGCGTCCTCTACACCGGGGAGCTGTTTTTT
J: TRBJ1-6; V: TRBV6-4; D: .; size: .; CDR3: CASSEDYGDNSPLHF; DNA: TGTGCCAGCAGTGAGGATTACGGGGATAATTCACCCCTCCACTTT
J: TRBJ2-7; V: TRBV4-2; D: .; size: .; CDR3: CASSQEGQHYEQYF; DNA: TGTGCCAGCAGCCAAGAAGGACAGCACTACGAGCAGTACTTC
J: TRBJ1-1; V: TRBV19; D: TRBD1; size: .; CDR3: CASSPTGVTEAFF; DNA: TGTGCCAGTAGTCCGACAGGGGTGACTGAAGCTTTCTTT
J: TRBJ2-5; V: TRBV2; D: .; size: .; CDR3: CASSIREETQYF; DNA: TGTGCCAGCAGTATAAGGGAGGAGACCCAGTACTTC
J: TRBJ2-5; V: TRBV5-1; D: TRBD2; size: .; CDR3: CASSYRTSGTRETQYF; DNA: TGCGCCAGCAGCTATAGGACTAGCGGGACCCGAGAGACCCAGTACTTC
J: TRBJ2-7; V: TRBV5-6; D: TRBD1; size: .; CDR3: CASSHSYRGRNEQYF; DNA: TGTGCCAGCAGCCATAGTTACAGGGGGCGGAACGAGCAGTACTTC
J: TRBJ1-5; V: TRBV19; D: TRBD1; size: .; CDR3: CASRYKGAGQPQHF; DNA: TGTGCCAGTAGATATAAGGGGGCTGGTCAGCCCCAGCATTTT
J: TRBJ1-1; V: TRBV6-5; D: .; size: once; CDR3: CASSYASFGLGAFF; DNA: TGTGCCAGCAGCTACGCCTCTTTCGGACTTGGGGCTTTCTTT
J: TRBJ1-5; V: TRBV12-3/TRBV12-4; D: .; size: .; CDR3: CASSRGESQPQHF; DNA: TGTGCCAGCAGCCGGGGGGAAAGTCAGCCCCAGCATTTT
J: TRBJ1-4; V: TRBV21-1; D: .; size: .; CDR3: CASSKRDRVWAEKLFF; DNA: TGTGCCAGCAGCAAAAGAGACAGGGTCTGGGCTGAAAAACTGTTTTTT
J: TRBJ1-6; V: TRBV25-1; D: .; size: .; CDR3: CASSVQGRSPLHF; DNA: TGTGCCAGCAGTGTACAGGGTCGCTCTCCCCTCCACTTT
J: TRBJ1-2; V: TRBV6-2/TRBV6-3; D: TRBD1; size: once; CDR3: CASSKTGGGGYTF; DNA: TGTGCCAGCAGTAAGACAGGGGGAGGTGGCTACACCTTC
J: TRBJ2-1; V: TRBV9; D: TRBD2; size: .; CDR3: CASSPSGATRYNEQFF; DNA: TGTGCCAGCAGCCCAAGCGGGGCGACCCGCTACAATGAGCAGTTCTTC
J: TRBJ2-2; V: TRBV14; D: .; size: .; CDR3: CASRVRANTGELFF; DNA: TGTGCCAGCAGAGTCAGGGCGAACACCGGGGAGCTGTTTTTT
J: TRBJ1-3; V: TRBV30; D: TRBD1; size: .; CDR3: CAWSPTGGSNGNTIYF; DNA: TGTGCCTGGAGCCCGACAGGGGGTTCGAATGGAAACACCATATATTTT
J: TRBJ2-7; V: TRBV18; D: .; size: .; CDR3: CASSREADYEQYF; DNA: TGTGCCAGCTCACGGGAGGCAGACTACGAGCAGTACTTC
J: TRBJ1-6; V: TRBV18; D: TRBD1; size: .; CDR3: CASSPGQVVSPLHF; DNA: TGTGCCAGCTCACCGGGACAGGTGGTATCACCCCTCCACTTT
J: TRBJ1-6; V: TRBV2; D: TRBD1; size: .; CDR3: CASSGFQGANSPLHF; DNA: TGTGCCAGCAGTGGGTTTCAGGGGGCTAATTCACCCCTCCACTTT
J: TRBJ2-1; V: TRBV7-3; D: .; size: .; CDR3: CASSLEGDNEQFF; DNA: TGTGCCAGCAGCCTAGAGGGGGACAATGAGCAGTTCTTC
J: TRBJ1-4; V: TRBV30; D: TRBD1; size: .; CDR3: CAWRYRGSNEKLFF; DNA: TGTGCCTGGCGGTACAGGGGTAGCAATGAAAAACTGTTTTTT
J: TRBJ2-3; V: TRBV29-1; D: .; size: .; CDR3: CSVETNRVTDTQYF; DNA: TGCAGCGTTGAAACCAACAGAGTCACAGATACGCAGTATTTT
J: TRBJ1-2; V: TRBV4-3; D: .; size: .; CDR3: CASSQEHRAEGYTF; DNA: TGCGCCAGCAGCCAAGAACACAGGGCGGAGGGCTACACCTTC
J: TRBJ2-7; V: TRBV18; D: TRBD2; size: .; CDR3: CASSRRDGGAYEQYF; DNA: TGTGCCAGCTCAAGGAGGGACGGGGGGGCCTACGAGCAGTACTTC